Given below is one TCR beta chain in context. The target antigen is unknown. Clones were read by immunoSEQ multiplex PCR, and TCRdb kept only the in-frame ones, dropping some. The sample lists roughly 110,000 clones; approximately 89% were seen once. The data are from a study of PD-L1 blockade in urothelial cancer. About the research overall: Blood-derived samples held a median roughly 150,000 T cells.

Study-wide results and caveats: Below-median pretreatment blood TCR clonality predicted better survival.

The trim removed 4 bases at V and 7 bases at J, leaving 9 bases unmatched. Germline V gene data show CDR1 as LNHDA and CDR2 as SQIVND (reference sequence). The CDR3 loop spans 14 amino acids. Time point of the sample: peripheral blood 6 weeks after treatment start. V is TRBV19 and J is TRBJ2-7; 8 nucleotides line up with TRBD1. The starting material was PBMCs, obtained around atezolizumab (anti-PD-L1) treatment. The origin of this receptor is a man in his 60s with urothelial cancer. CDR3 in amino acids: CASSTGTGFGEQYF. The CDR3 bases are TGTGCCAGTAGTACGGGGACAGGCTTTGGGGAGCAGTACTTC.